Listed here are 5 T cell receptor beta chains from one sample, sequenced in a study of cytomegalovirus exposure and HLA in healthy donors. PCR primers comprised 60 Vbeta and 13 Jbeta primers. Here immunoSEQ multiplex PCR was the method, and the copy in TCRdb shows in-frame clones only, minus some. This table holds fewer than 45,000 clones, approximately 79% found once. Sample: PBMCs. Source of these receptors: a woman aged 25 to 45 in good health and CMV-seropositive.

The chain employs TRBV11-3 and TRBJ2-1, with 7 bases aligning to TRBD2. V trimming: 0 bases; J trimming: 12 bases; junction bases outside the gene matches: 14. The CDR3 has 16 residues. In germline, CDR1 is SGHNT, CDR2 YENEEA. CDR3 in DNA: TGTGCCAGCAGCTTAGATCCCATAGCGGGCACGGGAGTGCAGTTCTTC. Its protein product is CASSLDPIAGTGVQFF.

Only one count was recorded for this clone. The chain is built from TRBV13 and TRBJ1-3, with D uncertain. The CDR3 is 14 amino acids. Trimming took 4 bases from V and 0 from J, leaving 7 bases between them. Germline V CDR1 and CDR2: PRHDT, FYEKMQ (reference sequence). CDR3 region: CASSSRGSGNTIYF. DNA of the CDR3: TGTGCCAGCAGCTCCCGGGGCTCTGGAAACACCATATATTTT.

The chain links TRBV30 to TRBJ2-3; weak D call: TRBD2 (7 bases). V was trimmed by 0 bases and J by 2 bases, leaving 21 bases between them. Germline CDR1 and CDR2: GTSNPN and SVGIG (reference sequence). The CDR3 has 18 amino acids. CDR3 amino acids: CAWSVQYIEGGVTDTQYF. CDR3 nucleotide sequence: TGTGCCTGGAGTGTACAATATATAGAGGGGGGGGTCACAGATACGCAGTATTTT.

V gene TRBV19 combines with J gene TRBJ1-4; 8 bases map to TRBD1. Germline trimming cut 5 bases from V and 0 bases from J; bases unmatched to any gene: 8. The germline V gene encodes CDR1 LNHDA and CDR2 SQIVND (reference sequence). The CDR3 length is 17 residues. The CDR3 DNA sequence: TGTGCCAGTAGTGCCAGACAGGGGCCTTCAACTAATGAAAAACTGTTTTTT. Its translation is CASSARQGPSTNEKLFF.

The CDR3 nucleotides read TGTGCCAGCAGCCCAGGGGGCACTGAAGCTTTCTTT. Its translation: CASSPGGTEAFF. The rearrangement uses TRBV7-9 and TRBJ1-1, with 7 bases identical to TRBD1. From germline, CDR1 is SEHNR and CDR2 FQNEAQ (reference sequence). V dropped 5 bases and J dropped 4; count of bases not matched to a gene: 1. This CDR3 is 12 amino acids long. The full variable domain, rest sourced from reference TRBV7-9 and TRBJ1-1, is DTGVSQNPRHKITKRGQNVTFRCDPISEHNRLYWYRQTLGQGPEFLTYFQNEAQLEKSRLLSDRFSAERPKGSFSTLEIQRTEQGDSAMYLCASSPGGTEAFFGQGTRLTVV.